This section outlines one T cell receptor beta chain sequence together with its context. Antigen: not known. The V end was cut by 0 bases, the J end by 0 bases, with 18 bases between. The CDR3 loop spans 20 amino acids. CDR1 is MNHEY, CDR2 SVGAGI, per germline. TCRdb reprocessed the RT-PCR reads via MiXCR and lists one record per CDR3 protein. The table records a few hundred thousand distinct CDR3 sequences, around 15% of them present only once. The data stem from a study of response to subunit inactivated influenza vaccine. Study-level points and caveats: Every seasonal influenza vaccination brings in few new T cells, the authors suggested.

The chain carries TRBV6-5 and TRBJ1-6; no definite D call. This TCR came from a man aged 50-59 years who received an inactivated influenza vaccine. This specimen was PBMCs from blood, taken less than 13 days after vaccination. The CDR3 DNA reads TGTGCCAGCAGTTACTCGGCAGGCGTTACCACTAGCTCCTATAATTCACCCCTCCACTTT. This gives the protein CASSYSAGVTTSSYNSPLHF.